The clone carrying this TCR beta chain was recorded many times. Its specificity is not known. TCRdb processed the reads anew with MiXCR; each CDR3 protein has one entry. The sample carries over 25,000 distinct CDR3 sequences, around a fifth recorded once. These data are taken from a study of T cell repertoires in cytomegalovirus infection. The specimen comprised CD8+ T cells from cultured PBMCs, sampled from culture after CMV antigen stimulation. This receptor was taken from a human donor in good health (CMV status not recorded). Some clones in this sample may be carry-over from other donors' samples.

CDR3 DNA: TGTGCCAGCAGTTGGGGGCCCGACAATGAGCAGTTCTTC. Translated: CASSWGPDNEQFF. The genes are TRBV5-4 and TRBJ2-1, with D maybe TRBD1 (6 bases). This CDR3 has 13 amino acids. From germline, CDR1 is SGHNT and CDR2 YYREEE (reference sequence). Trimming stripped 5 bases from V and 5 bases from J, with 11 bases between.